This TCR beta chain was identified during a study of T cells in Graves' hyperthyroidism and ophthalmopathy (dated by TCRdb to between 2018 and 2021). Looking at the study overall: Peripheral blood was sampled at the time of initial diagnosis, prior to any treatment. To identify distinguishing TCR V-J signatures, a discovery cohort of about 100 patients was used, comprising some 45 with Graves' ophthalmopathy and 57 with stable Graves' hyperthyroidism. Whether ophthalmopathy could be predicted prospectively was tested in an independent validation cohort made up of some 20 hyperthyroidism patients plus 17 patients who later progressed to ophthalmopathy. The roughly 90 discovery patients were divided at random into training and test sets in a 7:3 ratio. Thyroid tissue and blood T-cell repertoires from more than five Graves' hyperthyroidism patients were also compared in the study. After blood sampling, hyperthyroidism patients were treated with methimazole at a starting dose of 30 mg daily, and ophthalmopathy patients were treated with high-dose intravenous methylprednisolone. TCR Vbeta CDR3 sequencing of 130 to 150 peripheral blood samples (over 40 ophthalmopathy, 75 hyperthyroidism and approximately 17 progressor patients) is reported in the paper.

A patient counted as having stable Graves' hyperthyroidism if no progression to ophthalmopathy occurred over 18 months of follow-up. Hyperthyroidism patients were aged 18 to 65 years and newly diagnosed, with disease duration of less than 2 months. Patients with uncontrolled infections, other autoimmune diseases, pregnancy or lactation were excluded. Diagnoses were established on the basis of clinical symptoms, serum thyroxine and TRAb, thyroid ultrasound, and orbital computed tomography. PBMCs were separated from 8 to 10 ml of fresh peripheral blood using Ficoll-Paque density gradient centrifugation. Total RNA was extracted with Trizol reagent, and quality was checked on an Agilent 2100 Bioanalyzer. Between the V and J ends, shortened by 6 bases and 5 bases respectively, the junction contains 13 bases. The CDR3 runs 13 residues from the cysteine to the phenylalanine. Only CDR3 DNA remains: 39 bases, in frame from the first base. Looking up the germline V gene yields CDR1 SNHLY and CDR2 FYNNEI.

Broad study findings and their caveats: Most expanded thyroid clonotypes (frequency above 0.001) were also detected in blood, suggesting blood repertoires may reflect thyroid immune responses. No statistical method was used to fix the sample size in advance, and group allocation was not hidden from the investigators. In validation, the model predicted progression to ophthalmopathy with over 60% sensitivity and approximately 74% specificity, a median of around six months before onset. A model built on a 13 V-J signature distinguished ophthalmopathy from stable hyperthyroidism, reaching 85% to 90% sensitivity and about 81% specificity in cross-validation and 80%/75% in testing.

This clonotype has a count of ten or more. Its antigen target is currently unknown. Qualities for individual bases were not recorded, and no much larger clone is one base off. Amplification of TCR beta CDR3 regions was carried out from RNA transcripts. The TCR CDR3 was subjected to a first round of RT-PCR using the HTBI primer set and the Qiagen OneStep RT-PCR kit. Libraries were constructed in a second round of multiplex PCR, after which size selection and purification were performed. Paired-end sequencing of the libraries was performed with 100 bp reads on an Illumina HiSeq2000. In the paper's pipeline: Raw data were processed with SOAPnuke, discarding reads with adapters, uncalled bases, mean Phred below 15, or no exact constant-primer or identifier match. COPE v1.2.5 was used to merge the high-quality paired reads, and each unique nucleotide sequence was defined as a clonotype. MiTCR v1.1 was used to align clonotypes to the IMGT TRBV, TRBD and TRBJ reference segments. The analysis was restricted to V-J combinations with a frequency above 0.0001, which together covered just over 98% of the repertoires. The TCS score was defined as F50 (clonal expansion) divided by E x V (chaos), with BLOSUM62-based TCRdist calculated between CDR3 peptides within each V-J. Welch's t-statistics and random forest reduced 500 to 650 V-J features to 13, which were used in a naive Bayes classifier (R e1071). TCRdb trimmed public reads at Q25 via fastp, called clones via MiXCR and kept in-frame beta chains. Each CDR3 protein appears once, grouped with its most common genes and DNA. TCRdb's processing, not the authors' own work, is the source of the V and J calls. This sample has about 420,000 distinct CDR3 sequences in its table, and approximately 14% of those were observed once. 11% to 15% of the sample lies in the top ten.

Sequencing was done on a sample of blood. The TCR originated in a young woman with Graves' hyperthyroidism. Recombination joined TRBV2 with TRBJ1-1; TRBD1 is possibly the D segment (6 matching bases). The CDR3 region has the sequence CASRSGVVTEAFF. The nucleotide sequence reads as follows: TGTGCCAGCAGGTCAGGGGTGGTGACTGAAGCTTTCTTT.